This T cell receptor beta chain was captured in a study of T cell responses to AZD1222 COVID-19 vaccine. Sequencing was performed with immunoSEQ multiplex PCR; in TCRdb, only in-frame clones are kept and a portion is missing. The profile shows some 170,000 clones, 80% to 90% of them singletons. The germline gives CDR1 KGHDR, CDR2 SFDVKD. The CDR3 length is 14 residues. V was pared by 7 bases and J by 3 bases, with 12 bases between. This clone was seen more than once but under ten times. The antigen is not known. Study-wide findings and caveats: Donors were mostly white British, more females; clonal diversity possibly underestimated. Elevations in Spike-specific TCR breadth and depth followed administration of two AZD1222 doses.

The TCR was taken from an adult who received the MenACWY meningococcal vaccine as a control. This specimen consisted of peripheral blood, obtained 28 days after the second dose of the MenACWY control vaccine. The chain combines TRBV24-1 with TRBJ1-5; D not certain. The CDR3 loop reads CATSPGVSNQPQHF. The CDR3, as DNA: TGTGCCACCAGCCCTGGGGTTTCCAATCAGCCCCAGCATTTT.